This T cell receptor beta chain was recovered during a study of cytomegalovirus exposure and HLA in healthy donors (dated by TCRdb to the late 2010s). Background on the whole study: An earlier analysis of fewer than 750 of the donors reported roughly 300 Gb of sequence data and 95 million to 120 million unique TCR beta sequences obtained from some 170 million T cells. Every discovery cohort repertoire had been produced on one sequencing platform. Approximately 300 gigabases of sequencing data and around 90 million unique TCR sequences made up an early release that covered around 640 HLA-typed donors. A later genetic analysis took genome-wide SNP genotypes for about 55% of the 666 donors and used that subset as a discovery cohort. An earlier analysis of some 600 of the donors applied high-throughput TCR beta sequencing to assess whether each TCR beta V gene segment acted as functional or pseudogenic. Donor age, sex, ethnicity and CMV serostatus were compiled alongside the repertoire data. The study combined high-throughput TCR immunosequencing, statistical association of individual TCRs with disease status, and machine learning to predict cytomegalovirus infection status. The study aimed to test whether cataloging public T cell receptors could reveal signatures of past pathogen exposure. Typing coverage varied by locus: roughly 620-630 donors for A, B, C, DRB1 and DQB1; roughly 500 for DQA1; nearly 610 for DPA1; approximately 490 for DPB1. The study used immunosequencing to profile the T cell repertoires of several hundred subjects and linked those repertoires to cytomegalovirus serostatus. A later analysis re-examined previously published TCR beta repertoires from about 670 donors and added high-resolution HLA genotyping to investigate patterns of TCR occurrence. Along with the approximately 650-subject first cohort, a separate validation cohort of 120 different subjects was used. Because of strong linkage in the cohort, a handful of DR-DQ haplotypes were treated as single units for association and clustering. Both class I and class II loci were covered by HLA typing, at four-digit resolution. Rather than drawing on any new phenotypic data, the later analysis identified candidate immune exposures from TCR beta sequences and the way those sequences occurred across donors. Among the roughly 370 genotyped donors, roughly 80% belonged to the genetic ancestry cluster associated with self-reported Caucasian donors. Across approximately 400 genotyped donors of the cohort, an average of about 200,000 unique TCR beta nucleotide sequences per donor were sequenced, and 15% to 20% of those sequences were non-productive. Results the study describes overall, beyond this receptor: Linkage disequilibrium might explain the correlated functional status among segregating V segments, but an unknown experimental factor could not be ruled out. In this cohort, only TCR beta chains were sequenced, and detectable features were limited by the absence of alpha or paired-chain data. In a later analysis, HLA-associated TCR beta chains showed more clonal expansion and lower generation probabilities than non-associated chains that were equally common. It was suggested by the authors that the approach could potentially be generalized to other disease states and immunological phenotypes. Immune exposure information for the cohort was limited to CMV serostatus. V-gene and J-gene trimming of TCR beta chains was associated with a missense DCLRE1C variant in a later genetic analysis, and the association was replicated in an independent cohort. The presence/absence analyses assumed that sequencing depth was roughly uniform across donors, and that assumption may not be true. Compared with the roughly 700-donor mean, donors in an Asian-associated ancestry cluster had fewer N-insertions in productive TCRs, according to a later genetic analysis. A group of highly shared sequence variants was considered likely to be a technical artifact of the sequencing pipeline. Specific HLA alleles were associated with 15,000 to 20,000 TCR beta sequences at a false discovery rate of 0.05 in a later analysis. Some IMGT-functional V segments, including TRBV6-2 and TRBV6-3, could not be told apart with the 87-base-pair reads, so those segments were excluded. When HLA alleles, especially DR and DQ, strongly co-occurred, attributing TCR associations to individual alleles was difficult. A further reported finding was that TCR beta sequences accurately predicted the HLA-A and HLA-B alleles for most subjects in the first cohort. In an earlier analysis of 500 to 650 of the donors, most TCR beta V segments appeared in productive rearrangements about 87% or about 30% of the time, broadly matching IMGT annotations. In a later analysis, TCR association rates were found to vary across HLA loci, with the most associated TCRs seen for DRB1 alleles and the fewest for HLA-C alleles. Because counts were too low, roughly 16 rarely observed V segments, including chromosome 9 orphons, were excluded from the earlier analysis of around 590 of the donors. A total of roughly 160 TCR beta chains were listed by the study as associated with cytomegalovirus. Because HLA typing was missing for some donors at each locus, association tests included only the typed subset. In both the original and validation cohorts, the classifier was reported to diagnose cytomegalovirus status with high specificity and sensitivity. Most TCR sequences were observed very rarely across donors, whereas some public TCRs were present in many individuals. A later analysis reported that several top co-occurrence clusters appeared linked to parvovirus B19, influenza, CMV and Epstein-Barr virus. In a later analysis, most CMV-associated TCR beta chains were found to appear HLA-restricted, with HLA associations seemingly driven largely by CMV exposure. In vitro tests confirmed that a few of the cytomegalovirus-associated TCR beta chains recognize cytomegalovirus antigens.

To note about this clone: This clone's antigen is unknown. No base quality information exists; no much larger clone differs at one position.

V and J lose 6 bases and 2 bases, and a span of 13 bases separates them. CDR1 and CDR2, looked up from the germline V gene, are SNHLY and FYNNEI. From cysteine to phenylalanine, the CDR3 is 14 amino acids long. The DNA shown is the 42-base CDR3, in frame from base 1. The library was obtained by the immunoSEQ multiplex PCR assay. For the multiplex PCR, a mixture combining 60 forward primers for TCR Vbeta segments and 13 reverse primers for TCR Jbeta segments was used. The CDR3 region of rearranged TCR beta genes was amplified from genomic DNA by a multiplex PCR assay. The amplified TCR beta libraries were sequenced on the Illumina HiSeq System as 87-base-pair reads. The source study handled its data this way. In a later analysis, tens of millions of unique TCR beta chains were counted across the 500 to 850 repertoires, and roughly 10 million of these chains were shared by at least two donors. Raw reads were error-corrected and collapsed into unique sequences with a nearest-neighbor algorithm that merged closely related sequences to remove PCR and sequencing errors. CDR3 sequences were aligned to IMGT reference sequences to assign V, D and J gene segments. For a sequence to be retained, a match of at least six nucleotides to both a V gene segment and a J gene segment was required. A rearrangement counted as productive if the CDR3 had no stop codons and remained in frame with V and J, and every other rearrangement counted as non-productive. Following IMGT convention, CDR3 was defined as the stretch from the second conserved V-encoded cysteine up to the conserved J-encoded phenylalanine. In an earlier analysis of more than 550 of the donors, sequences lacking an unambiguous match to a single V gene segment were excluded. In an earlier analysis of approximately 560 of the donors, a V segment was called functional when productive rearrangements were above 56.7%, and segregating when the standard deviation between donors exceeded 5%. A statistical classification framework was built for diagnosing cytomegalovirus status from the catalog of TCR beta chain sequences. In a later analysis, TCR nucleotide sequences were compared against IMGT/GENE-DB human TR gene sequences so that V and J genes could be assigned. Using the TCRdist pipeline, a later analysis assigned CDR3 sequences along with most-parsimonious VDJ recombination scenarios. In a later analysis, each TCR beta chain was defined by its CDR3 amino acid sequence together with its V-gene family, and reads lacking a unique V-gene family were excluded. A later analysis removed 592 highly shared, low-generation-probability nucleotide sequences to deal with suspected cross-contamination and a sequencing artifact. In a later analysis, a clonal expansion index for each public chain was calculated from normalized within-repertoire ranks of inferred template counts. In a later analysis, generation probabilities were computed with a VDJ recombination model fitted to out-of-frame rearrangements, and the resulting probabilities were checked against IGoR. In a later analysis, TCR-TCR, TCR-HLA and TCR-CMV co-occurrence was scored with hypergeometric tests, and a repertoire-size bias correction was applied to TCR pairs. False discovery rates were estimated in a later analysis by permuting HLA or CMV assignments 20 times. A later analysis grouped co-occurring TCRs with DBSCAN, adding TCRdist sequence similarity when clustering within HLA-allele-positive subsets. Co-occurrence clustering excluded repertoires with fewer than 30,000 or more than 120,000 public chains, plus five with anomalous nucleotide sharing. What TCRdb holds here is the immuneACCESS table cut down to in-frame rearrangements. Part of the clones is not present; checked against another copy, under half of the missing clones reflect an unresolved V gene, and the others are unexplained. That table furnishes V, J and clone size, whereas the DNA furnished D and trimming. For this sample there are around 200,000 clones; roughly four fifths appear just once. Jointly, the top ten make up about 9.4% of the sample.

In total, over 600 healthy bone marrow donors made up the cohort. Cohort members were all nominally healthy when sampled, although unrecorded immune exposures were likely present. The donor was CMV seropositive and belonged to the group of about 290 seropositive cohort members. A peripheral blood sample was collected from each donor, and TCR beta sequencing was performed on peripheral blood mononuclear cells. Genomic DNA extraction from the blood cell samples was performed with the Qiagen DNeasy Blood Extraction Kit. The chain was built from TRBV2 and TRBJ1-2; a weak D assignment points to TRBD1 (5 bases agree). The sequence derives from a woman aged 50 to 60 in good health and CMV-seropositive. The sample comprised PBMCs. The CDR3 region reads CASSFAGGNYGYTF. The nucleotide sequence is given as TGTGCCAGCAGCTTTGCCGGGGGGAACTATGGCTACACCTTC.